This T cell receptor (beta chain) was recovered during a study of T cells after yellow fever vaccination. A single record per CDR3 protein comes from TCRdb applying MiXCR to the 5' RACE reads. The sample records 95,000 to 150,000 distinct CDR3 sequences, 7.4% being singletons. The CDR3 has 14 amino acids. Losses at the gene ends were 3 bases for V and 8 bases for J; bases not matched to a gene: 6. In this sample, this clonotype turned up many times. The J gene is TRBJ2-3, the V gene TRBV12-3 or TRBV12-4, with 9 nucleotides matching TRBD1. The receptor was derived from a man aged 18 to 29 who received the YFV17D yellow fever vaccine. This sample comprised CD4+ T cells sorted from PBMCs, obtained around 10 days after the first yellow fever vaccination. This chain's CDR3 is CASSLGTGISTQYF. The CDR3 region has the DNA TGTGCCAGCAGTTTGGGGACAGGGATCTCTACGCAGTATTTT.